This passage covers 2 T cell receptor beta chains from one sample sequenced in a study of CXCR3-negative and CXCR3-positive naive CD8 T cells. Whole-study findings and limits: Hydrophobicity of TRB CDR3s was greater in CXCR3-positive naive cells than in CXCR3-negative naive cells.

Libraries were UMI-labeled 5' RACE TRB cDNA. After re-calling the 5' RACE reads, TCRdb lists one entry per CDR3 protein, DNA absent. The listing contains some 85,000 distinct CDR3 sequences. These receptors' targets are unknown. Material: naive CXCR3+ CD8+ T cells from blood. Documented subset: CD45RO-CCR7+CD27+CD95- naive CD8+ T cells expressing CXCR3 (TNR3+). Receptors originate from a human donor in good health. Some clones in this sample may be carry-over from other donors' samples.

The V and J genes are TRBV12-3 or TRBV12-4 and TRBJ1-2; TCRdb outputs TRBD1, but without DNA this stays unchecked. CDR3 length: 15 amino acids. The CDR3 loop reads CASSLTGLLNYGYTF.

V is TRBV5-6 and J is TRBJ2-7; TCRdb's D call, TRBD2, is unchecked because there is no DNA. The germline CDR1 and CDR2 sequences are SGHDT and YYEEEE. The CDR3 has 15 residues. CDR3 amino acids: CASTNGLAGIYEQYF.